Listed below are T cell receptor beta chains from one sample, sequenced in a study of blood T cell repertoires in COVID-19. TCRdb keeps only in-frame clones here, not all; method: immunoSEQ multiplex PCR. The sample holds 300,000 to 400,000 clones, about 87% seen once. The sequenced material came from peripheral blood. The receptors shown here come from a woman aged 45 to 65 who had recovered from COVID-19. Each CDR3 is given with its conserved first and last residue. The order of the fields is D gene, J gene, V gene, clone size, CDR3 protein, CDR3 DNA. A D gene is named only where the DNA matches it firmly. Clone size, where shown, is once, few, many, or a class for clones that have expanded.

TRBD2	TRBJ2-3	TRBV10-3	NA	CAISMASGTDTQYF	TGTGCCATCAGTATGGCTAGCGGGACAGATACGCAGTATTTT
NA	TRBJ2-3	TRBV6-2/TRBV6-3	NA	CASTYSARDTTDTQYF	TGTGCCAGCACCTACTCGGCGCGGGATACCACAGATACGCAGTATTTT
TRBD1	TRBJ1-4	TRBV9	NA	CASSARVDRGREKLFF	TGTGCCAGCAGCGCCCGAGTAGACAGGGGGCGTGAAAAACTGTTTTTT
TRBD1	TRBJ1-5	TRBV28	NA	CASSLRGRQGVQPQHF	TGTGCCAGCAGTTTAAGGGGGCGACAGGGGGTTCAGCCCCAGCATTTT
TRBD2	TRBJ2-1	TRBV6-1	NA	CASSEGSSGSSNEQFF	TGTGCCAGCAGTGAAGGGTCTAGCGGGAGTAGCAATGAGCAGTTCTTC
NA	TRBJ2-3	TRBV12-3/TRBV12-4	NA	CASSLRVDTQYF	TGTGCCAGCAGTCTCCGGGTAGATACGCAGTATTTT
NA	TRBJ2-3	TRBV28	NA	CASSLVRGTDTQYF	TGTGCCAGCAGTTTAGTTAGGGGGACAGATACGCAGTATTTT
NA	TRBJ1-1	TRBV4-3	once	CASSQAGRGSWAFF	TGCGCCAGCAGCCAAGCCGGGCGGGGATCTTGGGCTTTCTTT
NA	TRBJ2-7	TRBV7-2	NA	CASSLQRDYTYEQYF	TGTGCCAGCAGCTTACAACGGGATTACACCTACGAGCAGTACTTC
TRBD1	TRBJ1-4	TRBV19	NA	CASSNRDRESGEKLFF	TGTGCCAGTAGTAATCGCGACAGGGAAAGCGGTGAAAAACTGTTTTTT
NA	TRBJ2-5	TRBV15	NA	CATSRSDRRETQYF	TGTGCCACCAGCAGATCTGACAGGCGAGAGACCCAGTACTTC
TRBD1	TRBJ1-5	TRBV18	NA	CASSPTGTGFDQPQHF	TGTGCCAGCTCACCCACAGGGACAGGGTTCGATCAGCCCCAGCATTTT
TRBD1	TRBJ1-1	TRBV2	NA	CASSQDRHLVGTEAFF	TGTGCCAGCAGCCAGGACAGGCACCTAGTCGGCACTGAAGCTTTCTTT
NA	TRBJ1-2	TRBV28	NA	CASTQGNYGYTF	TGTGCCAGCACACAGGGCAACTATGGCTACACCTTC
NA	TRBJ1-2	TRBV29-1	NA	CSVEKKRRVGYGYTF	TGCAGCGTTGAGAAGAAGCGCAGGGTGGGGTATGGCTACACCTTC
TRBD2	TRBJ2-7	TRBV4-1	NA	CASSQGTSGFYEQYF	TGCGCCAGCAGCCAAGGGACTAGCGGATTCTACGAGCAGTACTTC
TRBD2	TRBJ2-5	TRBV5-6	NA	CASSSSGLAGVIQETQYF	TGTGCCAGCAGCAGCTCGGGACTAGCGGGGGTTATTCAAGAGACCCAGTACTTC
NA	TRBJ1-1	TRBV7-8	NA	CASSQYREVTEAFF	TGTGCCAGCAGCCAATACAGGGAAGTCACTGAAGCTTTCTTT
NA	TRBJ2-7	TRBV21-1	NA	CASSKRGATAYEQYF	TGTGCCAGCAGCAAACGCGGCGCCACGGCCTACGAGCAGTACTTC
TRBD1	TRBJ1-2	TRBV7-8	NA	CASSLGTGPYGYTF	TGTGCCAGCAGCTTAGGGACAGGGCCCTATGGCTACACCTTC
NA	TRBJ2-7	TRBV7-7	NA	CASSRSPGSGYEQYF	TGTGCCAGCAGCCGTTCCCCCGGATCAGGCTACGAGCAGTACTTC
TRBD1	TRBJ1-2	TRBV25-1	NA	CASSATGLGNYGYTF	TGTGCCAGCAGTGCGACAGGGTTGGGGAACTATGGCTACACCTTC